This entry features one TCR beta chain sequence. This receptor's antigen is unknown. The record has no base qualities; no much larger clone is one base away. The data were taken from a study of cytomegalovirus exposure and HLA in healthy donors (TCRdb year 2017). The study in broad terms: An earlier analysis of a few hundred of the donors reported about 260 Gb of sequence data and approximately 120 million unique TCR beta sequences obtained from about 179 million T cells. Alongside the repertoire data, information on donor age, sex, ethnicity and CMV serostatus was compiled. In the later analysis, no new phenotypic data were used to find candidate immune exposures; instead, reliance was placed on TCR beta sequences and their occurrence across donors. The T cell repertoires of 670 or so subjects were profiled by immunosequencing and related to cytomegalovirus serostatus. All discovery cohort repertoires had been generated on a single sequencing platform. To predict cytomegalovirus infection status, the study brought together high-throughput TCR immunosequencing, statistical association of individual TCRs with disease status, and machine learning. HLA typing covered class I and class II loci at four-digit resolution. Among 300 to 500 genotyped donors of the cohort, an average of roughly 230,000 unique TCR beta nucleotide sequences was sequenced per donor, of which approximately 18% were non-productive. A later analysis re-examined previously published TCR beta repertoires from about 670 donors and added high-resolution HLA genotyping to investigate patterns of TCR occurrence. Around 320 gigabases of sequencing data and approximately 85 million unique TCR sequences were included in an early release covering roughly 700 HLA-typed donors. Of the 350 to 450 genotyped donors, approximately 83% fell in the genetic ancestry cluster associated with self-reported Caucasian donors. The study aimed to test whether cataloging public T cell receptors could reveal signatures of past pathogen exposure. A later genetic analysis took genome-wide SNP genotypes for about three fifths of the 666 donors and used that subset as a discovery cohort. Besides the first cohort of around 700 subjects, a separate validation cohort made up of over a hundred different subjects was used. An earlier analysis of 450 to 750 of the donors used high-throughput TCR beta sequencing to judge whether each TCR beta V gene segment behaved as functional or pseudogenic. Several DR-DQ haplotypes were treated as single units for association and clustering because of strong linkage in the cohort. The number of donors typed differed by locus, with roughly 620-630 for A, B, C, DRB1 and DQB1, around 500 for DQA1, 600 to 610 for DPA1, and 450 to 480 for DPB1. General study outcomes and caveats: In a later genetic analysis, fewer N-insertions in productive TCRs were reported among donors in an Asian-associated ancestry cluster than the roughly 700-donor mean. Linkage disequilibrium might explain the correlated functional status among segregating V segments, but an unknown experimental factor could not be ruled out. It was suggested by the authors that the approach could potentially be generalized to other disease states and immunological phenotypes. HLA typing was unavailable for some donors at each locus, so association tests used only the typed subset. Most CMV-associated TCR beta chains appeared to be HLA-restricted in a later analysis, and the HLA associations seemed to be driven largely by CMV exposure. Most TCR sequences were seen in very few donors, while some public TCRs were found in many individuals. In both the original and validation cohorts, the classifier was reported to diagnose cytomegalovirus status with high specificity and sensitivity. A further reported finding was that TCR beta sequences accurately predicted the HLA-A and HLA-B alleles for most subjects in the first cohort. Compared with equally common non-associated chains, HLA-associated TCR beta chains in a later analysis were more clonally expanded and had lower generation probabilities. In a later genetic analysis, a missense DCLRE1C variant was associated with V-gene and J-gene trimming of TCR beta chains, and the association was replicated in an independent cohort. In a later analysis, TCR association rates were found to vary across HLA loci, with the most associated TCRs seen for DRB1 alleles and the fewest for HLA-C alleles. Strong co-occurrence of HLA alleles, especially DR and DQ, made assigning TCR associations to individual alleles difficult. Because the 87-base-pair reads could not distinguish some IMGT-functional V segments, including TRBV6-2 and TRBV6-3, those segments were excluded. At a false discovery rate of 0.05, a later analysis linked under 20,000 TCR beta sequences to specific HLA alleles. In vitro tests confirmed that three of the cytomegalovirus-associated TCR beta chains recognize cytomegalovirus antigens. According to a later analysis, parvovirus B19, influenza, CMV and Epstein-Barr virus appeared linked to several top co-occurrence clusters. Only TCR beta chains were sequenced in this cohort, and the absence of alpha or paired-chain data limited detectable features. Roughly uniform sequencing depth across donors was assumed in presence/absence analyses, although this assumption may not hold. For the cohort, immune exposure information was limited to CMV serostatus. A total of 150 or so TCR beta chains were listed by the study as associated with cytomegalovirus. A group of highly shared sequence variants was considered likely to be a technical artifact of the sequencing pipeline. Because counts were too low, roughly 18 rarely observed V segments, including chromosome 9 orphons, were left out of the earlier analysis of some 600 of the donors. In an earlier analysis of 587 of the donors, most TCR beta V segments appeared in productive rearrangements about 87% or about 30% of the time, broadly matching IMGT annotations.

The library was generated by the immunoSEQ multiplex PCR assay. For the multiplex PCR, a mixture combining 60 forward primers for TCR Vbeta segments and 13 reverse primers for TCR Jbeta segments was used. A multiplex PCR assay on genomic DNA amplified the CDR3 region of rearranged TCR beta genes. Amplified TCR beta libraries were sequenced as 87-base-pair reads on the Illumina HiSeq System. On the authors' methods: In a later analysis, 70 million to 95 million unique TCR beta chains were counted across the 650 to 750 repertoires, and roughly 11 million of these chains were shared by at least two donors. A nearest-neighbor algorithm error-corrected the raw reads and collapsed the reads into unique sequences, merging closely related sequences to remove PCR and sequencing errors. Alignment of CDR3 sequences to IMGT reference sequences was used to assign V, D and J gene segments. For a sequence to be retained, a match of at least six nucleotides to both a V gene segment and a J gene segment was required. Rearrangements were called productive when the CDR3 lacked stop codons and stayed in frame with V and J; all others were non-productive. Following IMGT convention, CDR3 was defined as the stretch from the second conserved V-encoded cysteine to the conserved J-encoded phenylalanine. Sequences without an unambiguous match to a single V gene segment were excluded from the earlier analysis of about 600 of the donors. In an earlier analysis of 500 to 750 of the donors, V segments were called functional above 56.7% productive rearrangements and were called segregating when the between-donor standard deviation exceeded 5%. To diagnose cytomegalovirus status from the catalog of TCR beta chain sequences, a statistical classification framework was built. V and J gene assignment, in a later analysis, came from comparing TCR nucleotide sequences with IMGT/GENE-DB human TR gene sequences. A later analysis assigned CDR3 sequences and most-parsimonious VDJ recombination scenarios with the TCRdist pipeline. A later analysis defined each TCR beta chain by its CDR3 amino acid sequence plus V-gene family, and excluded reads lacking a unique V-gene family. A later analysis removed 600 or so highly shared, low-generation-probability nucleotide sequences to deal with suspected cross-contamination and a sequencing artifact. For each public chain, a later analysis derived a clonal expansion index from normalized ranks of inferred template counts within each repertoire. A later analysis computed generation probabilities with a VDJ recombination model fitted to out-of-frame rearrangements, and checked the results against IGoR. A later analysis scored TCR-TCR, TCR-HLA and TCR-CMV co-occurrence with hypergeometric tests, applying a repertoire-size bias correction to TCR pairs. A later analysis estimated false discovery rates by permuting HLA or CMV assignments 20 times. A later analysis grouped co-occurring TCRs with DBSCAN, adding TCRdist sequence similarity when clustering within HLA-allele-positive subsets. For co-occurrence clustering, repertoires with fewer than 30,000 or more than 120,000 public chains were excluded, along with 4 to 6 repertoires with anomalous nucleotide sharing. In TCRdb, the immuneACCESS table is reduced to in-frame sequences with V and J assigned. These tables do not hold every clone; where another copy was compared, an unresolved V gene accounts for under half, and the others remain unexplained. The V and J calls and clone size were taken over from that table, and D and trimming were inferred from the DNA. The sample records some 130,000 clones, around nine tenths of which are singletons. Under 6.5% of the sample is taken by the ten largest.

The germline ends are 16 bases apart after V is trimmed by 3 bases and J by 5 bases. Based on the germline V gene, the CDR1 and CDR2 sequences are SGHTA and FQGNSA. Including the terminal cysteine and phenylalanine, the CDR3 comprises 15 residues. The DNA shown is the 45-base CDR3, in frame from base 1. The cohort consisted of 600 to 750 healthy bone marrow donors. At the time of sampling, all cohort members were nominally healthy, though unrecorded immune exposures were likely present. The donor tested CMV seronegative, placing the donor among the 350 to 400 seronegative members of the cohort. A peripheral blood sample was collected from each donor, and TCR beta sequencing was performed on peripheral blood mononuclear cells. Genomic DNA extraction from the blood cell samples was performed with the Qiagen DNeasy Blood Extraction Kit.

The chain couples TRBV7-2 to TRBJ1-1, with the D segment identity uncertain. The sequencing sample was made of PBMCs. The clonotype was recovered from a woman aged 30 to 39 in good health and CMV-seronegative. The CDR3 protein sequence reads: CASSFFTLRRTEAFF. The DNA sequence is TGTGCCAGCAGCTTTTTTACTCTCCGGCGGACTGAAGCTTTCTTT.